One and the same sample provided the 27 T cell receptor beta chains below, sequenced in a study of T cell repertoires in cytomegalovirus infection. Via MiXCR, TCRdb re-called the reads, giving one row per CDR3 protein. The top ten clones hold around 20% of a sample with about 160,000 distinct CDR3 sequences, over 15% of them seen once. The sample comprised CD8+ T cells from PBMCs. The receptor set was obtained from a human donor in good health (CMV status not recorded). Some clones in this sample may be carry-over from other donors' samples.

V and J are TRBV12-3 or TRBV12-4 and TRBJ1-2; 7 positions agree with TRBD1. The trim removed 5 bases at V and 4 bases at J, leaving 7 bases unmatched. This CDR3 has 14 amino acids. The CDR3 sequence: CASSLRGLGYGYTF. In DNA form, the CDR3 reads TGTGCCAGCAGTCTTAGGGGGCTGGGCTATGGCTACACCTTC.

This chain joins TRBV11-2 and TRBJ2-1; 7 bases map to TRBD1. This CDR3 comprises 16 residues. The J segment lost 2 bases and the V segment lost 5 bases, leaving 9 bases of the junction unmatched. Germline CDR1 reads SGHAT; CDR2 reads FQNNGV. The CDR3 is CASSALHRGPYNEQFF. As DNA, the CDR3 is TGTGCCAGCAGCGCCCTACACAGGGGACCCTACAATGAGCAGTTCTTC.

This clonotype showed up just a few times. CDR3 DNA sequence: TGTGCCAGTGGCGTGCTGGGCACGAACACCGGGGAGCTGTTTTTT. It is translated as CASGVLGTNTGELFF. The genes are TRBV7-2 and TRBJ2-2, with D unresolved. V lost 9 bases and J 0 bases, leaving 14 bases between the germline ends. Germline V gene sequence: CDR1 SGHTA, CDR2 FQGNSA. This CDR3 is built from 15 residues.

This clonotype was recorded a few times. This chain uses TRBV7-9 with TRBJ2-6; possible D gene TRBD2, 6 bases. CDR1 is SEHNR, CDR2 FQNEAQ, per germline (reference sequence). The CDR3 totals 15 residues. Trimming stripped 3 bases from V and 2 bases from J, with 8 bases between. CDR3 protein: CASSLGEAGANVLTF. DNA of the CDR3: TGTGCCAGCAGCTTGGGGGAGGCTGGGGCCAACGTCCTGACTTTC.

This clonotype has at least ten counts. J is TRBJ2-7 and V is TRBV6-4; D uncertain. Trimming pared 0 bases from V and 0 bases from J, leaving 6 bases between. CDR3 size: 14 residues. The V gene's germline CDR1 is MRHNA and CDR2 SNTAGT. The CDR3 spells CASSDSSGSYEQYF. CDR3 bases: TGTGCCAGCAGTGACTCGAGTGGCTCCTACGAGCAGTACTTC.

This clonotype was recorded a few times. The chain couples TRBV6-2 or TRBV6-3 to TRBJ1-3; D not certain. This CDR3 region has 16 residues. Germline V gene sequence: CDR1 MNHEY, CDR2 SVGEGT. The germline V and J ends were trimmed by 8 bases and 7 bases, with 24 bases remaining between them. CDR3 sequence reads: CASQDFTERLRNTIYF. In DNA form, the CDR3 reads TGTGCCAGCCAAGACTTTACAGAACGTCTAAGGAACACCATATATTTT.

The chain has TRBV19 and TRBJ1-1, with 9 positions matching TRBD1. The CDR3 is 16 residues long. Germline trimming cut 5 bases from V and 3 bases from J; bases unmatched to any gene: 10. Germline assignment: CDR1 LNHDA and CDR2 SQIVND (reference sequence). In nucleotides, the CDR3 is TGTGCCAGTAGTTCCTGGACAGGGGCTGGGGACACTGAAGCTTTCTTT. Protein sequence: CASSSWTGAGDTEAFF.

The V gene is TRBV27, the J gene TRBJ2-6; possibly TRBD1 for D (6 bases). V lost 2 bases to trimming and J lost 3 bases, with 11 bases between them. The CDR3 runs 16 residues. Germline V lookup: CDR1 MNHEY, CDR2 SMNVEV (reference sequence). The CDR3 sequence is CASSLAGAGGANVLTF. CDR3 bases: TGTGCCAGCAGTTTAGCAGGGGCAGGTGGGGCCAACGTCCTGACTTTC.

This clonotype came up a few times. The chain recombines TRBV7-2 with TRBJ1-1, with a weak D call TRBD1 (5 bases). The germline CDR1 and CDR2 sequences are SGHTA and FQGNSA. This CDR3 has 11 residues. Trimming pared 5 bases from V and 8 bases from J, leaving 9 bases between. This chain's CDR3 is CASSLPGEAFF. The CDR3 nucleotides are TGTGCCAGCAGCCTCCCAGGGGAAGCTTTCTTT.

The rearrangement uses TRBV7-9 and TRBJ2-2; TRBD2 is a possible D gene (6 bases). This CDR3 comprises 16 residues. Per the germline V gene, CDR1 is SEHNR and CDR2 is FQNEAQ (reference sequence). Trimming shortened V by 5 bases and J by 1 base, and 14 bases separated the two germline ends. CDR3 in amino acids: CASSPARGLNTGELFF. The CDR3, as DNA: TGTGCCAGCAGCCCGGCGCGGGGCCTGAACACCGGGGAGCTGTTTTTT.

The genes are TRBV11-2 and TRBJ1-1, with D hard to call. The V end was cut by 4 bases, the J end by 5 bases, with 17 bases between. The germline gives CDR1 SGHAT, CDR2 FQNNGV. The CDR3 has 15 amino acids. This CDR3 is CASSSDLAVWTEAFF. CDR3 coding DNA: TGTGCCAGCAGCTCCGACCTGGCGGTGTGGACTGAAGCTTTCTTT.

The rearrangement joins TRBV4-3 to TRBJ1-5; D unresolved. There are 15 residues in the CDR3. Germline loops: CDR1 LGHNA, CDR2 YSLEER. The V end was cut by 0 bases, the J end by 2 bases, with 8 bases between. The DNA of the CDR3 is TGCGCCAGCAGCCAAGATCTCGCAGGCAATCAGCCCCAGCATTTT. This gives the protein CASSQDLAGNQPQHF.

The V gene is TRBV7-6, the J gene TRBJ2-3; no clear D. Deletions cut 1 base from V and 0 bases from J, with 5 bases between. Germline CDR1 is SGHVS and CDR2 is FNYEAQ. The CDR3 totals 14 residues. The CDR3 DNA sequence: TGTGCCAGCAGCTTAGATAGTAGCACAGATACGCAGTATTTT. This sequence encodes CASSLDSSTDTQYF.

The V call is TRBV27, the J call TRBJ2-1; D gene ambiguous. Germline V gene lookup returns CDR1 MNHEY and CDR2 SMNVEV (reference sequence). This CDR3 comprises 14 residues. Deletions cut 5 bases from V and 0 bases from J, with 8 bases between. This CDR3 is CASSPGFSYNEQFF. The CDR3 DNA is TGTGCCAGCAGTCCTGGCTTCTCCTACAATGAGCAGTTCTTC.

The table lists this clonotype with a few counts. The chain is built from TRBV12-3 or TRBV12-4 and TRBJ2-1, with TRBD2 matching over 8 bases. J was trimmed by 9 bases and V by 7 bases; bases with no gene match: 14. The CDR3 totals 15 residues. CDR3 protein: CASNLGRAELGEQFF. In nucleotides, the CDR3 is TGTGCCAGCAACCTCGGGAGGGCCGAATTGGGTGAGCAGTTCTTC.

The CDR3 DNA reads as TGTGCTAGTGGTTTGGACACGAAGTACCAAGAGACCCAGTACTTC. Protein: CASGLDTKYQETQYF. The J gene is TRBJ2-5, the V gene TRBV12-5; D remains unclear. Germline CDR1 reads LGHNT; CDR2 reads FRNRAP. This CDR3 has 15 residues. V gave up 1 base and J gave up 0 bases, with 9 bases separating them.

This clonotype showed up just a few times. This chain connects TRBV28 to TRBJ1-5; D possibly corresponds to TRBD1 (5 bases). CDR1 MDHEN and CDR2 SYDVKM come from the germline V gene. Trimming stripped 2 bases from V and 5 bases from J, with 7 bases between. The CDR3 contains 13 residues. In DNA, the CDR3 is TGTGCCAGCAGTTTACCGGGGGATCAGCCCCAGCATTTT. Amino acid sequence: CASSLPGDQPQHF. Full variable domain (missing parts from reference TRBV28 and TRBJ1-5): DVKVTQSSRYLVKRTGEKVFLECVQDMDHENMFWYRQDPGLGLRLIYFSYDVKMKEKGDIPEGYSVSREKKERFSLILESASTNQTSMYLCASSLPGDQPQHFGDGTRLSIL.

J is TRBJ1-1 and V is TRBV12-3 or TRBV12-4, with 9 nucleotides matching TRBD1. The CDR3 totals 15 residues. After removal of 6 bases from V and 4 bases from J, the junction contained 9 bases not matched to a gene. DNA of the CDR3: TGTGCCAGCAGGGGGGACAGGGAGGTGCGCACTGAAGCTTTCTTT. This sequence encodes CASRGDREVRTEAFF.

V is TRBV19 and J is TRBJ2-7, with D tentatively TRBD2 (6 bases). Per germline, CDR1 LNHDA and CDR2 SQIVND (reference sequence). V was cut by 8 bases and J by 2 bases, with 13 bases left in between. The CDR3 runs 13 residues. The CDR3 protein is CASAGIHPYEQYF. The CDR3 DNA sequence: TGTGCCAGTGCGGGAATTCATCCCTACGAGCAGTACTTC.

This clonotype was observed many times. CDR3 bases: TGTGCCAGCAGTTCGCGGGGAACGTACGAGCAGTACTTC. It is translated as CASSSRGTYEQYF. The J gene is TRBJ2-7, the V gene TRBV6-2 or TRBV6-3; D is perhaps TRBD2 (6 bases). V lost 4 bases to trimming and J lost 4 bases, with 11 bases between them. Germline V CDR1 and CDR2: MNHEY, SVGEGT. The CDR3 totals 13 residues.

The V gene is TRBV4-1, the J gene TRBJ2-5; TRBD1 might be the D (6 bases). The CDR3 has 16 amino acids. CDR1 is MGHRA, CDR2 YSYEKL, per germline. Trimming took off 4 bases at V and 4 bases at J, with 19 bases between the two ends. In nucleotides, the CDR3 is TGCGCCAGCAGCCCCGAGGGTACCGGGACACCAGAGACCCAGTACTTC. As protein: CASSPEGTGTPETQYF.

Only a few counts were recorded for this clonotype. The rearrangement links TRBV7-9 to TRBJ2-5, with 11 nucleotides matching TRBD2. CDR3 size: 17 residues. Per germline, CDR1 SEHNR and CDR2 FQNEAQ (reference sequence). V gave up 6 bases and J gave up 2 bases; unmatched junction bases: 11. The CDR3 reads CASRPPLAGVFQETQYF. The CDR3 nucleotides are TGTGCCAGCAGACCCCCACTAGCGGGAGTGTTTCAAGAGACCCAGTACTTC.

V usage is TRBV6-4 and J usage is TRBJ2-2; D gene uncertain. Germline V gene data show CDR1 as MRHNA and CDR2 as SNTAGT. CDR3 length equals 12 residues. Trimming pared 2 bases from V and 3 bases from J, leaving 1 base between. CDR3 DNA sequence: TGTGCCAGCAGTGACGACACCGGGGAGCTGTTTTTT. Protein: CASSDDTGELFF.

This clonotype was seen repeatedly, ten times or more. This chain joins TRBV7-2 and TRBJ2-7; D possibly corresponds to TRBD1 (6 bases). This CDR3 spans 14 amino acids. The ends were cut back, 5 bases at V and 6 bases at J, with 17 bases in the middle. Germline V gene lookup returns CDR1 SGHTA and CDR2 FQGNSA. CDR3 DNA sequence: TGTGCCAGCAGCGAGAACAGGGTAATTCCCGAGCAGTACTTC. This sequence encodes CASSENRVIPEQYF. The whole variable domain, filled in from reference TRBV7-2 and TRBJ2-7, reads GAGVSQSPSNKVTEKGKDVELRCDPISGHTALYWYRQSLGQGLEFLIYFQGNSAPDKSGLPSDRFSAERTGGSVSTLTIQRTQQEDSAVYLCASSENRVIPEQYFGPGTRLTVT.

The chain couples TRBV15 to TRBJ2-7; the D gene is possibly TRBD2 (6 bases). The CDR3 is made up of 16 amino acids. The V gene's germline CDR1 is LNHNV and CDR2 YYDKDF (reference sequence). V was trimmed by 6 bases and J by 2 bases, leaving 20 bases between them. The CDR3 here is CATRGDDRGRPYEQYF. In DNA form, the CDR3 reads TGTGCCACCAGGGGGGATGACAGAGGGAGGCCCTACGAGCAGTACTTC.

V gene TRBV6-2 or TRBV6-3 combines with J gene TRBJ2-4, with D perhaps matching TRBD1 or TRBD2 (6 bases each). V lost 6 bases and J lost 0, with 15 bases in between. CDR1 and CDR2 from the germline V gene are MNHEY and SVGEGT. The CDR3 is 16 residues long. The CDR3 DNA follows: TGTGCCAGCAGCTACCCGGGGGCAATAGCCAAAAACATTCAGTACTTC. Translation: CASSYPGAIAKNIQYF.

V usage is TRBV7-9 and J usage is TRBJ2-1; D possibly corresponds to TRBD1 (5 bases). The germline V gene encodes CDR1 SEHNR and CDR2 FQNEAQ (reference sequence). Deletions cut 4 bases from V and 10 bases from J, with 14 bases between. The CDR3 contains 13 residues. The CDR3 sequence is CASSSRQSVEQFF. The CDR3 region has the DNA TGTGCCAGCAGCTCTAGACAGTCGGTAGAGCAGTTCTTC.